This section outlines one T cell receptor beta chain sequence together with its context. The antigen is not known. This record comes from a study of graft-versus-host responses after intestinal transplantation. As for the study in general: Transplant recipients had multivisceral, liver-intestinal, or isolated intestinal grafts. Anti-thymocyte globulin served as induction for all recipients, who then took tacrolimus and steroids for 3 to 4 years. Findings and caveats of the study: Detected in recipient marrow were GvH clones, some of which were first observed in ileum or blood. The study found high graft-versus-host to host-versus-graft clonal ratios in allografts of patients with graft-donor T cell macrochimerism.

Profiled with immunoSEQ multiplex PCR; TCRdb holds only in-frame clones, not every one. The data show just under 100,000 clones, approximately 92% seen once. This TCR was recovered from a human patient who received an intestinal transplant, so some T cells may come from the graft donor. The specimen comprised PBMCs, sampled around 450 days after intestinal transplant.

The CDR3 reads CSVVVGGRFGLFF. CDR3 bases: TGCAGCGTTGTTGTGGGGGGCAGATTTGGGCTGTTTTTT. J is TRBJ2-2 and V is TRBV29-1; D could derive from TRBD1 or TRBD2 (6 bases each). Germline CDR1 SQVTM, CDR2 ANQGSEA. Trimming removed 4 bases at V and 13 bases at J, with 19 bases between. The CDR3 length is 13 residues.